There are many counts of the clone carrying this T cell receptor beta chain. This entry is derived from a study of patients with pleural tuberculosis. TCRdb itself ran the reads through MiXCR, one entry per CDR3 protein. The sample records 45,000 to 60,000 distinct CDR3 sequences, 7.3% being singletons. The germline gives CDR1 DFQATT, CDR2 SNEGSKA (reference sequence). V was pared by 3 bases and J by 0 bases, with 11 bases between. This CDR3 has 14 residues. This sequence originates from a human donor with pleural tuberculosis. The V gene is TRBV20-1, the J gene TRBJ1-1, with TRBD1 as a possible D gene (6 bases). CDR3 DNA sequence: TGCAGTGCTAGCTCCCAGGGGATGAACACTGAAGCTTTCTTT. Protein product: CSASSQGMNTEAFF.